This is a list of T cell receptor beta chains from one sample in a study of shared clonotypes between healthy human individuals. The table came from immunoSEQ multiplex PCR; TCRdb's copy has only in-frame clones and leaves some out. The top ten hold around 0.6% of the sample, which has over a million clones, 75% to 80% seen once. Sequenced sample: memory CD4+ T cells from PBMCs. These receptors all stem from a man aged 18 to 30 in good health. Some clones in this sample may be carry-over from other donors' samples. The CDR3 runs from the conserved cysteine through the conserved F or W. The order of the fields is clone size, J gene, D gene, V gene, CDR3 DNA, CDR3 protein. D genes are given only for firm matches. Clone size is not always given. Where it is, it says once, few, many or a class for expanded clones.

- TRBJ2-2 TRBD2 TRBV2 TGTGCCAGCAGAGCGGGACTCCTAATAGGGGAGCTGTTTTTT CASRAGLLIGELFF
- TRBJ2-7 - TRBV5-1 TGCGCCAGCAGCTTGGTGGGCCCCGGCGGCGAGCAGTACTTC CASSLVGPGGEQYF
- TRBJ2-2 - TRBV27 TGTGCCAGCGGACCCGCCGGAGCCACCGGGGAGCTGTTTTTT CASGPAGATGELFF
- TRBJ1-3 - TRBV4-3 TGCGCCAGCAGCCAAGAACCGACAGCATACTCTGGAAACACCATATATTTT CASSQEPTAYSGNTIYF
- TRBJ2-2 - TRBV4-1 TGCGCCAGCAGCCCATACCAGCAGGGTACCGGGGAGCTGTTTTTT CASSPYQQGTGELFF
- TRBJ2-7 TRBD1 TRBV10-2 TGCGCCAGCAGGGGGGCAGGGGGTTCCTACGAGCAGTACTTC CASRGAGGSYEQYF
once TRBJ2-1 - TRBV21-1 TGTGCCAGCAGCGATAGCGGTGAGCAGTTCTTC CASSDSGEQFF
- TRBJ1-1 - TRBV4-2 TGTGCCAGCAGCCAAGGGGGATCTGGGGACACTGAAGCTTTCTTT CASSQGGSGDTEAFF
- TRBJ1-2 - TRBV30 TGTGCCTGGAGTGTAGGGAAGGGGTCTGGCTACACCTTC CAWSVGKGSGYTF
- TRBJ2-7 - TRBV10-3 TGTGCCATCAGTGAAGGACACAACTACGAGCAGTACTTC CAISEGHNYEQYF
- TRBJ1-3 - TRBV5-1 TGCGCCAGCAGCCCGGGGGGGTCTGGAAACACCATATATTTT CASSPGGSGNTIYF
- TRBJ2-1 TRBD2 TRBV7-9 TGTGCCAGCAGCTTAACGGGACTAGCGGCGAATGAGCAGTTCTTC CASSLTGLAANEQFF
- TRBJ2-7 TRBD2 TRBV2 TGTGCCAGCAGTGAGTCCCCTAGCGGGGTCTACGAGCAGTACTTC CASSESPSGVYEQYF
once TRBJ2-6 TRBD1 TRBV28 TGTGCCAGCAGGACGACAGGGTCCGGGGCCAACGTCCTGACTTTC CASRTTGSGANVLTF
- TRBJ1-1 - TRBV28 TGTGCCAGCAGTGCGCGGAGGTGGAACACTGAAGCTTTCTTT CASSARRWNTEAFF
- TRBJ2-7 TRBD1 TRBV5-8 TGTGCCAGCAGCGTGGACAGGGGTACCGACGAGCAGTACTTC CASSVDRGTDEQYF
- TRBJ1-2 - TRBV5-1 TGCGCCAGCAGCTTGGATTTTTATGGCTACACCTTC CASSLDFYGYTF
- TRBJ2-3 - TRBV6-5 TGTGCCAGCAGTTACGTTGAGGGGAGAACAGATACGCAGTATTTT CASSYVEGRTDTQYF
- TRBJ2-1 TRBD2 TRBV4-2 TGTGCCAGCAGCCACACGGGAGGGAACCCCTACAATGAGCAGTTCTTC CASSHTGGNPYNEQFF
- TRBJ2-7 - TRBV7-6 TGTGCCAGCAGCTTAGGGGGCGGGGGCCTTACCTACGAGCAGTACTTC CASSLGGGGLTYEQYF
- TRBJ2-7 TRBD1 TRBV5-1 TGCGCCAGCAGCCGGAGGGACAGGGTGGGCGAGCAGTACTTC CASSRRDRVGEQYF
- TRBJ2-7 - TRBV18 TGTGCCAGCTCACCCGGGACATTCTCTTACGAGCAGTACTTC CASSPGTFSYEQYF
- TRBJ2-1 TRBD2 TRBV9 TGTGCCAGCAGCTCCGGACTAGCGGGATACTATGAGCAGTTCTTC CASSSGLAGYYEQFF
- TRBJ1-4 - TRBV6-5 TGTGCCAGCAGTTACTCGACAGCCGGGCTTGGAAAACTGTTTTTT CASSYSTAGLGKLFF
- TRBJ1-3 - TRBV6-1 TGTGCCACCGAAGAAGGGACGGGTTTAGGCACCATATATTTT CATEEGTGLGTIYF
- TRBJ2-1 TRBD2 TRBV28 TGTGCCAGCACCCCCGGGGGACTAGCCGGCAATGAGCAGTTCTTC CASTPGGLAGNEQFF
- TRBJ2-2 - TRBV7-9 TGTGCCAGCAGCCCTAGCGGGGAGCTGTTTTTT CASSPSGELFF
- TRBJ2-1 - TRBV6-6 TGTGCCAGCAGTTATGGGGGGACCGGCCGGAATGAGCAGTTCTTC CASSYGGTGRNEQFF
- TRBJ1-2 - TRBV19 TGTGCCAGCTCTAGGACCCTTGTGTTGGATTTATATGGCTACACCTTC CASSRTLVLDLYGYTF
few TRBJ1-2 - TRBV5-4 TGTGCCAGCAGCCCTGGACAGTCCTCCTATGGCTACACCTTC CASSPGQSSYGYTF
- TRBJ1-2 - TRBV30 TGTGCGGGCGGAGAAGGGGCCTATGGCTACACCTTC CAGGEGAYGYTF
- TRBJ1-1 TRBD1 TRBV5-4 TGTGCCAGCAGCTTGGTCCAGGGGGCAAACACTGAAGCTTTCTTT CASSLVQGANTEAFF
- TRBJ1-2 - TRBV30 TGTGCCTGGACGCGGACCGCGTCCTCGGGTGGCTACACCTTC CAWTRTASSGGYTF